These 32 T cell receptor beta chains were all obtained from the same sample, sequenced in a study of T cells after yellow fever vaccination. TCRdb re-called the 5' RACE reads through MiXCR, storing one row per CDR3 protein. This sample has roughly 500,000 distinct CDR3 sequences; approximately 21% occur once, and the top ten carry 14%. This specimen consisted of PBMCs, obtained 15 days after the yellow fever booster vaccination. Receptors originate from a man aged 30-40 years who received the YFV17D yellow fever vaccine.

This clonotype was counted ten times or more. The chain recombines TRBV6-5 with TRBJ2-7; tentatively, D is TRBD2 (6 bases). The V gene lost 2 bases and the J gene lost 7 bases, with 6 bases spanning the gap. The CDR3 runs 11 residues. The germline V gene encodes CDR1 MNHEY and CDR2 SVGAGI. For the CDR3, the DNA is TGTGCCAGCAGTTACGGGGGGGAGCAGTACTTC. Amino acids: CASSYGGEQYF.

CDR3 DNA sequence: TGTGCCAGCAGCTCCTCCAGGGTGTGGGACAATGAGCAGTTCTTC. Its translation is CASSSSRVWDNEQFF. The genes are TRBV7-9 and TRBJ2-1; tentative D call: TRBD1 (5 bases). Per the germline V gene, CDR1 is SEHNR and CDR2 is FQNEAQ (reference sequence). With 4 bases removed from V and 5 bases from J, the gap between germline ends came to 15 bases. The length of the CDR3 is 15 residues.

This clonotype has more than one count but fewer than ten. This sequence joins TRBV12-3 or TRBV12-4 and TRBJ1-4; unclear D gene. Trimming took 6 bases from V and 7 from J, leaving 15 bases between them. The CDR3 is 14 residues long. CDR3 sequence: CASSRPGSGEKLFF. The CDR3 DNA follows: TGTGCCAGCAGCCGACCCGGGAGTGGTGAAAAACTGTTTTTT.

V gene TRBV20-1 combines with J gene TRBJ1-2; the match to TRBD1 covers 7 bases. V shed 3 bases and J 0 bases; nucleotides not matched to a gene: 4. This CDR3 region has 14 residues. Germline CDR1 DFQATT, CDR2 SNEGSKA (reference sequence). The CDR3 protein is CSARGQRANYGYTF. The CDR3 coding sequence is TGCAGTGCTAGGGGACAGCGAGCTAACTATGGCTACACCTTC.

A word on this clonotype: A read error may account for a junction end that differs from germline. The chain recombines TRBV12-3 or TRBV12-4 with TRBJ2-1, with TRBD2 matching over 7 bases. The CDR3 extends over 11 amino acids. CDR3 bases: TGTGCCTTCTGCTCTGTGACTAGCTATCTTTTC. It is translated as CAFCSVTSYLF.

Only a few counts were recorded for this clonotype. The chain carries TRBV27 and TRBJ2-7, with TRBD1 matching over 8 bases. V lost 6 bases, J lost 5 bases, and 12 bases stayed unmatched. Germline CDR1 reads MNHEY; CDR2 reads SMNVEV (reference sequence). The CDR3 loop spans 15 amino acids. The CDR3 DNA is TGTGCCAGCAGGGCAACAGGGGGACTTGCCAACGAGCAGTACTTC. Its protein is CASRATGGLANEQYF.

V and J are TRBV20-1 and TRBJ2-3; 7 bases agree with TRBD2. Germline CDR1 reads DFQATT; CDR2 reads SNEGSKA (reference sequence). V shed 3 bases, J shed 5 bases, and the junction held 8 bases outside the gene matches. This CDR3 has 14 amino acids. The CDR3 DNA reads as TGCAGTGCTAGTGAGTGGGAGGGCCTAGATACGCAGTATTTT. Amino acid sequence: CSASEWEGLDTQYF.

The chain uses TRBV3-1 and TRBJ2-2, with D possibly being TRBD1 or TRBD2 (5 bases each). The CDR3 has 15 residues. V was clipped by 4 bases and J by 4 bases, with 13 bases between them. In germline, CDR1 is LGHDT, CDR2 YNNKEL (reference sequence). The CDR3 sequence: CASSRTGGGTGELFF. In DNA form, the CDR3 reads TGTGCCAGCAGCCGCACAGGTGGGGGCACCGGGGAGCTGTTTTTT.

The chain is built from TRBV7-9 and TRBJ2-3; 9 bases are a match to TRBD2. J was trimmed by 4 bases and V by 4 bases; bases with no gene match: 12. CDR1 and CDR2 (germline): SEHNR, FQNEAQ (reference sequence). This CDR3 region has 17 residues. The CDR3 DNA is TGTGCCAGCAGCTCCATGGACTCGCGGGAGGGCGCAGATACGCAGTATTTT. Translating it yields CASSSMDSREGADTQYF.

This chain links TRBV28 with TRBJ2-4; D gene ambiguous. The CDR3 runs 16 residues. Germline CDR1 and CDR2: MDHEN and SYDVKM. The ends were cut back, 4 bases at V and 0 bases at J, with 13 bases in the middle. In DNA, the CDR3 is TGTGCCAGCAGTTCCGTCCCAAGTAAAGCCAAAAACATTCAGTACTTC. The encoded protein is CASSSVPSKAKNIQYF.

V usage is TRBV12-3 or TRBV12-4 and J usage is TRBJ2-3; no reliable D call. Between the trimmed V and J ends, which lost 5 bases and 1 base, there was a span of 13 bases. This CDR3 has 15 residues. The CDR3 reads CASSPGGSGTDTQYF. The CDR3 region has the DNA TGTGCCAGCAGTCCCGGTGGCTCCGGCACAGATACGCAGTATTTT.

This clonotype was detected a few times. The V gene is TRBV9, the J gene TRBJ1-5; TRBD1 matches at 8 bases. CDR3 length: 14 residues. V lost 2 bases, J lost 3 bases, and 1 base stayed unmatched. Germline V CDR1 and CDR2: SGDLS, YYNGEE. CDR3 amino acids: CASSVGQDNQPQHF. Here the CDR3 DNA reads TGTGCCAGCAGCGTGGGACAGGACAATCAGCCCCAGCATTTT.

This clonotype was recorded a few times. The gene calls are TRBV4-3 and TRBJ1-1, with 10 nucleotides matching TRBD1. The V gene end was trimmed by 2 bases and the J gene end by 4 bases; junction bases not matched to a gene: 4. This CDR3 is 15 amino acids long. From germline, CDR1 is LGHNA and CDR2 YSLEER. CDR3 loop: CASSQKGTGATEAFF. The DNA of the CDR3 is TGCGCCAGCAGCCAAAAAGGGACAGGGGCCACTGAAGCTTTCTTT.

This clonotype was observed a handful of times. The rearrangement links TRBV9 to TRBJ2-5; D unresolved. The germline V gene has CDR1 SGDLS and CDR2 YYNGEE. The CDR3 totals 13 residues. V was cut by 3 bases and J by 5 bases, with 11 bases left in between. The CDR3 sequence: CASSARIGETQYF. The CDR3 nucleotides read TGTGCCAGCAGCGCCAGGATTGGGGAGACCCAGTACTTC.

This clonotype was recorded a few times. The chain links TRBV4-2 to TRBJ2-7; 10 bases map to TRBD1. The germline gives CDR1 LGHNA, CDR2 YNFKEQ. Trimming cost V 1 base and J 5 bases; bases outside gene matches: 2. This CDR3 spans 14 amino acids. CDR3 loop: CASSQGTGGHEQYF. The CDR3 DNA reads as TGTGCCAGCAGCCAAGGGACAGGGGGACACGAGCAGTACTTC.

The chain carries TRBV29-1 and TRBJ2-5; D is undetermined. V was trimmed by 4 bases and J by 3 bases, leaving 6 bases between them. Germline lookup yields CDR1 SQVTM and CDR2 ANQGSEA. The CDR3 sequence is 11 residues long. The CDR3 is CSVASKETQYF. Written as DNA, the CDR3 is TGCAGCGTTGCTTCTAAAGAGACCCAGTACTTC. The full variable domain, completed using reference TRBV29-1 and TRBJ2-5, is SAVISQKPSRDICQRGTSLTIQCQVDSQVTMMFWYRQQPGQSLTLIATANQGSEATYESGFVIDKFPISRPNLTFSTLTVSNMSPEDSSIYLCSVASKETQYFGPGTRLLVL.

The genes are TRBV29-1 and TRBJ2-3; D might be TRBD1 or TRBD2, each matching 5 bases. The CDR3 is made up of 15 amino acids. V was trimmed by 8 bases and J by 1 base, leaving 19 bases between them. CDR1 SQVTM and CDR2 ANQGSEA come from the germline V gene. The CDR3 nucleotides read TGCAGCTCTGGGGGTGGAGGAGGTCGCACAGATACGCAGTATTTT. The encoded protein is CSSGGGGGRTDTQYF.

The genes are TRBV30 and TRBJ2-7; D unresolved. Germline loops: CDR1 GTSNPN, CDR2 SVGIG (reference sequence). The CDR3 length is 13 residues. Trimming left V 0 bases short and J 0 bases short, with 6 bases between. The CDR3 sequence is CAWSVGNSYEQYF. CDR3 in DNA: TGTGCCTGGAGTGTTGGCAACTCCTACGAGCAGTACTTC.

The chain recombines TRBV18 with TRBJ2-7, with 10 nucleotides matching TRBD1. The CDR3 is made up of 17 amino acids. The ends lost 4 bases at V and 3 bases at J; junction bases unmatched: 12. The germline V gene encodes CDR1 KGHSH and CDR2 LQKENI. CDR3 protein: CASSRSGQGGSNYEQYF. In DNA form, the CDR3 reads TGTGCCAGCTCACGGAGTGGACAGGGGGGATCCAACTACGAGCAGTACTTC.

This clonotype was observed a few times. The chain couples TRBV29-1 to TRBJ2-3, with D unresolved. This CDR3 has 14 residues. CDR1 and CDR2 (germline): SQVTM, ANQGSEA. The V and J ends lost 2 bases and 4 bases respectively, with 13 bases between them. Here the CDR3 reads CSVELPPRPDTQYF. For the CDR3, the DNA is TGCAGCGTTGAACTGCCTCCCAGGCCAGATACGCAGTATTTT.

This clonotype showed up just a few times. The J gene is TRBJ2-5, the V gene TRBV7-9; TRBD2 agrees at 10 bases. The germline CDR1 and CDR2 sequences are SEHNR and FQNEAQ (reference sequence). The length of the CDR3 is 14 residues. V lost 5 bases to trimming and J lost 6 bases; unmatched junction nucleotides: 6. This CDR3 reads CASSPTSGIKTQYF. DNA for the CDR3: TGTGCCAGCAGCCCCACTAGCGGGATAAAGACCCAGTACTTC.

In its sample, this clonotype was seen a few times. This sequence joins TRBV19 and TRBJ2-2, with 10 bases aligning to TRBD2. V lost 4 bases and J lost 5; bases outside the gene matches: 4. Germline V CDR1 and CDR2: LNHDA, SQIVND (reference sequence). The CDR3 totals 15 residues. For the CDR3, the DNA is TGTGCCAGTAGTAATCTAGCGGGAGTTACCGGGGAGCTGTTTTTT. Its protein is CASSNLAGVTGELFF. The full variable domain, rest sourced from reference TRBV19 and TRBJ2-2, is DGGITQSPKYLFRKEGQNVTLSCEQNLNHDAMYWYRQDPGQGLRLIYYSQIVNDFQKGDIAEGYSVSREKKESFPLTVTSAQKNPTAFYLCASSNLAGVTGELFFGEGSRLTVL.

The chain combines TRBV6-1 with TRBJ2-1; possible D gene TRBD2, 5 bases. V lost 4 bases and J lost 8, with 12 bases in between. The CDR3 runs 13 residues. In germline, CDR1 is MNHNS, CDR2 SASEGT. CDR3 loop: CASSAARGHEQFF. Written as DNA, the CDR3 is TGTGCCAGCAGTGCCGCACGAGGGCATGAGCAGTTCTTC.

CDR3: CASSEDGGIPELFF. The CDR3, as DNA: TGTGCCAGCAGTGAAGATGGAGGGATTCCCGAGCTGTTTTTT. This chain uses TRBV2 with TRBJ2-2, with D tentatively TRBD2 (6 bases). Germline loops: CDR1 SNHLY, CDR2 FYNNEI. This CDR3 contains 14 residues. V was cut by 1 base and J by 11 bases, with 14 bases left in between.

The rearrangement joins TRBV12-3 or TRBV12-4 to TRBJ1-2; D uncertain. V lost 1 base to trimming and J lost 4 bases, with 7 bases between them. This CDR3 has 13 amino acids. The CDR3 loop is CASSLGDGYGYTF. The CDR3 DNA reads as TGTGCCAGCAGTTTAGGGGATGGCTATGGCTACACCTTC.

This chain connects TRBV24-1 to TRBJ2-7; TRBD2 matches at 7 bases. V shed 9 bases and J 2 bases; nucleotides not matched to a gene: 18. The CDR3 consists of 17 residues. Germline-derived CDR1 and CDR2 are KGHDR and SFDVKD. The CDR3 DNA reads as TGTGCCACCCGCCGGGGCAGGGAGGGTTTGAGAACCTACGAGCAGTACTTC. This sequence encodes CATRRGREGLRTYEQYF.

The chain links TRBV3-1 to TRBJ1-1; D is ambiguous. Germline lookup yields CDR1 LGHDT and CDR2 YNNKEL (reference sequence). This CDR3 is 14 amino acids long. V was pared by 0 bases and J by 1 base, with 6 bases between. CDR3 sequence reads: CASSQESWNTEAFF. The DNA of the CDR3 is TGTGCCAGCAGCCAAGAATCCTGGAACACTGAAGCTTTCTTT.

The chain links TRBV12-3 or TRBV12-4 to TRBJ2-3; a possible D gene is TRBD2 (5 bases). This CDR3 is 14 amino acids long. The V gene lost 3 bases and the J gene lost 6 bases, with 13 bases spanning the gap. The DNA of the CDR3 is TGTGCCAGCAGTTTCAACGGGGTCCGGGATACGCAGTATTTT. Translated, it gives CASSFNGVRDTQYF.

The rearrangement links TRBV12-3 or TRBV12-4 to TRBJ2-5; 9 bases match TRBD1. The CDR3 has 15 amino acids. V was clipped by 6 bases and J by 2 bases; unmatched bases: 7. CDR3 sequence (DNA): TGTGCCAGCAGCTCGGACAGGGGAGTTCAAGAGACCCAGTACTTC. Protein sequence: CASSSDRGVQETQYF.

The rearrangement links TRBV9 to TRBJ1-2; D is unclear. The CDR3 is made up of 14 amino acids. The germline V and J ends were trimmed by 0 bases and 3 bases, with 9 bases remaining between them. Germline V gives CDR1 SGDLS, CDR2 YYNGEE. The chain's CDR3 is CASSVEVGDYGYTF. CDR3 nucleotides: TGTGCCAGCAGCGTAGAGGTCGGCGACTATGGCTACACCTTC.

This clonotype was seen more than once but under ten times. The CDR3 region is CASSYGTSVRDIQYF. In DNA, the CDR3 is TGTGCCAGCAGTTACGGGACTAGTGTTAGGGACATTCAGTACTTC. The chain has TRBV6-5 and TRBJ2-4, with TRBD2 identical over 8 bases. Germline values: CDR1 MNHEY, CDR2 SVGAGI. The CDR3 totals 15 residues. V was clipped by 2 bases and J by 8 bases; unmatched bases: 8.

The CDR3 DNA follows: TGTGCCAGCTCCCAGGGGGGCACGGACTATGGCTACACCTTC. Amino acids: CASSQGGTDYGYTF. This chain connects TRBV11-2 to TRBJ1-2; 7 bases line up with TRBD1. With 8 bases clipped from V and 3 bases from J, the junction kept 9 bases outside the gene matches. In germline, CDR1 is SGHAT, CDR2 FQNNGV. The CDR3 loop spans 14 amino acids.